The present T cell receptor beta chain was sequenced within a study of CD8 T cells in Susac syndrome. Peripheral blood CD8+ and CD4+ T cells were profiled by TCR beta sequencing. Trimming cost V 5 bases and J 0 bases, with 5 bases left between them. The CDR3 is 13 residues long. The germline CDR1 and CDR2 sequences are MGHDK and SYGVNS. The authors reverse transcribed roughly 0.5 to 1 ug RNA with random hexamers. Amplification of TCR beta CDR3 by immunoSEQ multiplex PCR spanned 54 Vbeta and 13 Jbeta. TCRdb called the immunoSEQ multiplex PCR reads again in MiXCR, with one record for every CDR3 protein. This sample has 150,000 to 200,000 distinct CDR3 sequences, with approximately 95% found just once.

The chain employs TRBV25-1 and TRBJ2-1, with unresolved D. Input material: CD4+ T cells from PBMCs. The clonotype originates from a human donor with multiple sclerosis. CDR3 residues: CASSKSSYNEQFF. The CDR3 DNA reads TGTGCCAGCAGTAAGAGCTCCTACAATGAGCAGTTCTTC.